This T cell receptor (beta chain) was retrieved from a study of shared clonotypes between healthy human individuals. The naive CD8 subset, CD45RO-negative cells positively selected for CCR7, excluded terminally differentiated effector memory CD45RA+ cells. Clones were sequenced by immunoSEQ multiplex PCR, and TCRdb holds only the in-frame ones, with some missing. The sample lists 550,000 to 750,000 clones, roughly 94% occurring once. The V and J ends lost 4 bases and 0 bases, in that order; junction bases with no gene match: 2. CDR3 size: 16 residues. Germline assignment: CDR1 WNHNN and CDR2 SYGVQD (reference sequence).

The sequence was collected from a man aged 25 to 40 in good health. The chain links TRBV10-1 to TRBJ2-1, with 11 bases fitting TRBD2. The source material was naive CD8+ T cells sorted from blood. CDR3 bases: TGCGCCAGCAGTGGACTAGCGGGGAGCTCCTACAATGAGCAGTTCTTC. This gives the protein CASSGLAGSSYNEQFF.